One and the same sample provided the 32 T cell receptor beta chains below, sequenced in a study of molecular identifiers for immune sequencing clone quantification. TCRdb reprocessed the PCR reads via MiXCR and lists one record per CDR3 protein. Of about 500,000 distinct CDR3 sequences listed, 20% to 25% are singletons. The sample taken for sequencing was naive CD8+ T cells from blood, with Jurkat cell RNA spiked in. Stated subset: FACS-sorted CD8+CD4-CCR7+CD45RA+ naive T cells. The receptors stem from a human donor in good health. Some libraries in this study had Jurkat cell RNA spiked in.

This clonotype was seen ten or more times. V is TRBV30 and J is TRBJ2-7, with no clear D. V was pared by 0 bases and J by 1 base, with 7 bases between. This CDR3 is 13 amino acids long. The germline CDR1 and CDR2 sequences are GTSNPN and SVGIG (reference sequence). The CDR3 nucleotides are TGTGCCTGGAGTGTTGCTACTTCCTACGAGCAGTACTTC. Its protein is CAWSVATSYEQYF. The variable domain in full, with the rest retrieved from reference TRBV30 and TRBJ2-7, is SQTIHQWPATLVQPVGSPLSLECTVEGTSNPNLYWYRQAAGRGLQLLFYSVGIGQISSEVPQNLSASRPQDRQFILSSKKLLLSDSGFYLCAWSVATSYEQYFGPGTRLTVT.

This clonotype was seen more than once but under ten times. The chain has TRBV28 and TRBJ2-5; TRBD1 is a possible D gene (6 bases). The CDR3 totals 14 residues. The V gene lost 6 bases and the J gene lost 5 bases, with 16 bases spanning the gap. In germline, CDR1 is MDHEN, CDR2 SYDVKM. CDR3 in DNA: TGTGCCAGCAGAGCTGACAGGCCCCGGGAGACCCAGTACTTC. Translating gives CASRADRPRETQYF.

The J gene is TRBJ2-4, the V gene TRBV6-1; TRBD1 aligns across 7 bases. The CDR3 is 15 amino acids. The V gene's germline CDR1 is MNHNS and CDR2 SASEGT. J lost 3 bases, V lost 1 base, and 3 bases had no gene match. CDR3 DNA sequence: TGTGCCAGCAGTGAAGGGGACAGACGCAAAAACATTCAGTACTTC. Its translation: CASSEGDRRKNIQYF.

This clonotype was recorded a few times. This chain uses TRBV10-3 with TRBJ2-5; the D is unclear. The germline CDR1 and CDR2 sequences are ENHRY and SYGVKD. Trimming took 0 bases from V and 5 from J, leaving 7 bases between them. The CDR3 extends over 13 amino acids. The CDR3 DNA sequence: TGTGCCATCAGTGAGTCGGTGGGGGAGACCCAGTACTTC. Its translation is CAISESVGETQYF.

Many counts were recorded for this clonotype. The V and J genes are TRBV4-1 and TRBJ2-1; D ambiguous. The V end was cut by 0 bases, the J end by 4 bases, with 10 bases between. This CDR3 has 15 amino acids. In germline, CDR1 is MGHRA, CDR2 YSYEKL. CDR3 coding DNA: TGCGCCAGCAGCCAAGAGTCAGATTTATACAATGAGCAGTTCTTC. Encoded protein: CASSQESDLYNEQFF.

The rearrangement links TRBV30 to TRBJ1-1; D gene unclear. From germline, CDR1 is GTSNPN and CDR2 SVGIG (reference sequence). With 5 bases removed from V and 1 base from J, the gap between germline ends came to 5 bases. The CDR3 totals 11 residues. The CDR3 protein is CAWGENTEAFF. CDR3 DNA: TGTGCCTGGGGGGAGAACACTGAAGCTTTCTTT.

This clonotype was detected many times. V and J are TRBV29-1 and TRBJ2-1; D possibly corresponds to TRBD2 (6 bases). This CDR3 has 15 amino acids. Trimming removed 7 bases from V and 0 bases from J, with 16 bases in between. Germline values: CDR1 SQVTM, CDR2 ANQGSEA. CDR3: CSAGPETSSYNEQFF. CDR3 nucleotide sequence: TGCAGCGCCGGCCCAGAGACTAGCTCCTACAATGAGCAGTTCTTC.

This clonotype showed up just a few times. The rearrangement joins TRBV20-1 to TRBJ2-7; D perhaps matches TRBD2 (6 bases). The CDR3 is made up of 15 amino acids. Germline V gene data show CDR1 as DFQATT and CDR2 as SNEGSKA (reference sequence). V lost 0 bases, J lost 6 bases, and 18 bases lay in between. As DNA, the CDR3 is TGCAGTGCTAGAGACCAACCGGGACTCGTAGGCGAGCAGTACTTC. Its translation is CSARDQPGLVGEQYF.

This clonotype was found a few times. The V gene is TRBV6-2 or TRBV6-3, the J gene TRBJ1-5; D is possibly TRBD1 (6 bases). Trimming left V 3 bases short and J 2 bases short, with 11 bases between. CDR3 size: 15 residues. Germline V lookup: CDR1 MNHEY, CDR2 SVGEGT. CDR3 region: CASSYDRFGNQPQHF. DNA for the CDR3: TGTGCCAGCAGTTATGACAGGTTCGGCAATCAGCCCCAGCATTTT.

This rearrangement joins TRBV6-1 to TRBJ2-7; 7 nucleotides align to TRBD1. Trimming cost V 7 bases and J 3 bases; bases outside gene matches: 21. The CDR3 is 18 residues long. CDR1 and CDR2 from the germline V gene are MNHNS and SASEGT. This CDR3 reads CASNSGWKQGILVYEQYF. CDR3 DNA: TGTGCCAGCAACTCAGGATGGAAACAGGGGATTTTGGTCTACGAGCAGTACTTC.

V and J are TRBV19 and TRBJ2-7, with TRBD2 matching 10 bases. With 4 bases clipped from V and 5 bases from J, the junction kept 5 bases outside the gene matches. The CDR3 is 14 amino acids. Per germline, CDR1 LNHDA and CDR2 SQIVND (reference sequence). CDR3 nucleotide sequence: TGTGCCAGTAGTAGTGCTAGCGGGAGTCACGAGCAGTACTTC. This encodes CASSSASGSHEQYF.

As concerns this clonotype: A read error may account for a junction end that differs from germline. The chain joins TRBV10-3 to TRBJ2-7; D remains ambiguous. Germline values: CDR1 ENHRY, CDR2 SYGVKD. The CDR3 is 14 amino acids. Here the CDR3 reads CVISESVYNYEQYF. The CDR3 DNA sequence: TGTGTCATCAGTGAGTCCGTCTACAACTACGAGCAGTACTTC.

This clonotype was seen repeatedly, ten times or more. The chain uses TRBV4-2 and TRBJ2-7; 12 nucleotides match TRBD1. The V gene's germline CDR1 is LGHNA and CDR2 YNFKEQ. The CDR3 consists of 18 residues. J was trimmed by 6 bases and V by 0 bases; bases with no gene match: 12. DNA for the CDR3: TGTGCCAGCAGCCAAGAGATGACCGGGACAGGGGGCCTCTCCGAGCAGTACTTC. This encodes CASSQEMTGTGGLSEQYF.

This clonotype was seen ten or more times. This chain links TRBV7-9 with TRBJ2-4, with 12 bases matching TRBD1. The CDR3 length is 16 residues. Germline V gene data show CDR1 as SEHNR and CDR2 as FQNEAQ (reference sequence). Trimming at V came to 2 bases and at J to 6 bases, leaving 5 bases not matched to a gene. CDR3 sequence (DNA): TGTGCCAGCAGCTTATCGGGACAGGGGGCCGGAAACATTCAGTACTTC. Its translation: CASSLSGQGAGNIQYF. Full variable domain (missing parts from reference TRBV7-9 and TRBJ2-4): DTGVSQNPRHKITKRGQNVTFRCDPISEHNRLYWYRQTLGQGPEFLTYFQNEAQLEKSRLLSDRFSAERPKGSFSTLEIQRTEQGDSAMYLCASSLSGQGAGNIQYFGAGTRLSVL.

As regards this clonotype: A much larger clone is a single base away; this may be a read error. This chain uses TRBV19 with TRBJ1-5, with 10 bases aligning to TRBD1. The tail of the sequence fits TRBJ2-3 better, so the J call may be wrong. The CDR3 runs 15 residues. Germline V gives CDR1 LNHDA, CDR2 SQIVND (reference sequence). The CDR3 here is CASSRQGASNQPQYF. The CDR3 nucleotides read TGTGCCAGTAGCAGACAGGGGGCTAGCAATCAGCCCCAGTATTTT.

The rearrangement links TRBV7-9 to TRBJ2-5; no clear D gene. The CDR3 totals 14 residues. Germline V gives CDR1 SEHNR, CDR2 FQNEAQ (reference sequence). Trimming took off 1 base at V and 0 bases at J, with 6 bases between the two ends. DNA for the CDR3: TGTGCCAGCAGCTTAGTTCAGCACCAAGAGACCCAGTACTTC. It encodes CASSLVQHQETQYF.

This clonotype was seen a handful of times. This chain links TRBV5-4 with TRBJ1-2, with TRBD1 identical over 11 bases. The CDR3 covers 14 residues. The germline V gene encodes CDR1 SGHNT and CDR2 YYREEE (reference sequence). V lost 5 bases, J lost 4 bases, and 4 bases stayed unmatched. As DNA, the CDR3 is TGTGCCAGCAGGGGACAGGGGGGAGCCTATGGCTACACCTTC. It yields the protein CASRGQGGAYGYTF.

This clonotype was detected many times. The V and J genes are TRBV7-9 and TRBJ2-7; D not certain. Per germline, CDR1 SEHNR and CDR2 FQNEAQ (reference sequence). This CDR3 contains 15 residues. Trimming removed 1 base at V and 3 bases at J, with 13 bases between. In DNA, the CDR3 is TGTGCCAGCAGCTTAGTCATCGGCCAGAACTACGAGCAGTACTTC. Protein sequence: CASSLVIGQNYEQYF.

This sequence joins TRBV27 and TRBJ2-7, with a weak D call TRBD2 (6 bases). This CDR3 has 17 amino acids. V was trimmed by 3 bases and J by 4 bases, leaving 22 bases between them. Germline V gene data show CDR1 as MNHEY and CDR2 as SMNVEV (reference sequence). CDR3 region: CASSFVSSGGGGYEQYF. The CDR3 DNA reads TGTGCCAGCAGTTTTGTGAGTTCCGGGGGTGGGGGTTACGAGCAGTACTTC.

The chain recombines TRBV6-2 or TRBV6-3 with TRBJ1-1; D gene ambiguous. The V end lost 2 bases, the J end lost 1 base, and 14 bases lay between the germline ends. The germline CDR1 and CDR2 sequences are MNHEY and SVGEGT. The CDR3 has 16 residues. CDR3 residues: CASSYIWGLANTEAFF. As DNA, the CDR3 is TGTGCCAGCAGTTACATTTGGGGATTGGCGAACACTGAAGCTTTCTTT.

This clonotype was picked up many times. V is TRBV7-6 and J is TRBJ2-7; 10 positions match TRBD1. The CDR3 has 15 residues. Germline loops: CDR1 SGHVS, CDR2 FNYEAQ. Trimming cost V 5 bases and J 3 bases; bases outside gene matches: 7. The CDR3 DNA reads TGTGCCAGCAGCGACGGGACAGGGGTCAACTACGAGCAGTACTTC. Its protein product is CASSDGTGVNYEQYF.

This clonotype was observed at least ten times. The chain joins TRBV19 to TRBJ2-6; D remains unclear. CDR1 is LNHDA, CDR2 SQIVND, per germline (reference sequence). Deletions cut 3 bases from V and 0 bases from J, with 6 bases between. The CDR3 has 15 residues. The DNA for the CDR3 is TGTGCCAGTAGTATTTGGAGCTCTGGGGCCAACGTCCTGACTTTC. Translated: CASSIWSSGANVLTF.

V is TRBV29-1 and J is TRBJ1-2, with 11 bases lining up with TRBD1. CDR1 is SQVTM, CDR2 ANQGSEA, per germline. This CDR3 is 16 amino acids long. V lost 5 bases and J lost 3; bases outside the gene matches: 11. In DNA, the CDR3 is TGCAGCGTTTTAGGACAGGGGGCGTTTAGTGACTATGGCTACACCTTC. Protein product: CSVLGQGAFSDYGYTF.

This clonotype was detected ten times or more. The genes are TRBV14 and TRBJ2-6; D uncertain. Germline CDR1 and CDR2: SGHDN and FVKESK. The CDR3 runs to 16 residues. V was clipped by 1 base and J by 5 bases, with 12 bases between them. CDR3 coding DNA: TGTGCCAGCAGCCAAGGATGGGCCGTGAGGGCCAACGTCCTGACTTTC. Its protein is CASSQGWAVRANVLTF.

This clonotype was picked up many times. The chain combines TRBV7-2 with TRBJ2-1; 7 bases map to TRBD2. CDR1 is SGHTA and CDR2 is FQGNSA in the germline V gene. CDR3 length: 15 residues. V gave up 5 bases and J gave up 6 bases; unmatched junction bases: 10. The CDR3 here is CASSLTAGALNEQFF. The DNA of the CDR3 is TGTGCCAGCAGCCTTACCGCGGGAGCGCTCAATGAGCAGTTCTTC.

The CDR3 sequence: CASSQDPQSEDTIYF. The DNA for the CDR3 is TGTGCCAGCAGCCAAGATCCCCAGTCTGAGGACACCATATATTTT. V gene TRBV3-1 combines with J gene TRBJ1-3; D is undetermined. From germline, CDR1 is LGHDT and CDR2 YNNKEL (reference sequence). V lost 0 bases to trimming and J lost 8 bases, with 14 bases between them. This CDR3 is 15 amino acids long.

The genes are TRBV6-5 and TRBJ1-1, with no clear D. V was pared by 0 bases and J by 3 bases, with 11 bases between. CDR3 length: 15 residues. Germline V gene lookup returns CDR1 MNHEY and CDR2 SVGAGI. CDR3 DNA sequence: TGTGCCAGCAGTTACTCTTTAGGATCGGACACTGAAGCTTTCTTT. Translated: CASSYSLGSDTEAFF.

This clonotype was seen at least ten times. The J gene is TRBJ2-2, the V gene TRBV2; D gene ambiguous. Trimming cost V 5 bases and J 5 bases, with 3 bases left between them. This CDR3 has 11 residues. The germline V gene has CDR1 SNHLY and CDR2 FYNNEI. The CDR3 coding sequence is TGTGCCAGCAGTCCAACCGGGGAGCTGTTTTTT. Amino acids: CASSPTGELFF. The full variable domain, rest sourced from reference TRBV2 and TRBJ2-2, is EPEVTQTPSHQVTQMGQEVILRCVPISNHLYFYWYRQILGQKVEFLVSFYNNEISEKSEIFDDQFSVERPDGSNFTLKIRSTKLEDSAMYFCASSPTGELFFGEGSRLTVL.

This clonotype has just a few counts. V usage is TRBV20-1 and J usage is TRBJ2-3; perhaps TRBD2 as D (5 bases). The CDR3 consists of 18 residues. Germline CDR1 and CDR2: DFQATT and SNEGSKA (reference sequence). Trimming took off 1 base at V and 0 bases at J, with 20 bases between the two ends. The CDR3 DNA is TGCAGTGCTAGAGGGGCGGGTACGATAATACCAAGCACAGATACGCAGTATTTT. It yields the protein CSARGAGTIIPSTDTQYF.

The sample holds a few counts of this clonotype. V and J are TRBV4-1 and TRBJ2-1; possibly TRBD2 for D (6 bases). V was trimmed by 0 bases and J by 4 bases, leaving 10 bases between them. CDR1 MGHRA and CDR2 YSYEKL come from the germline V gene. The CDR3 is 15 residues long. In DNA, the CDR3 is TGCGCCAGCAGCCAAGACGGGAGTAATTACAATGAGCAGTTCTTC. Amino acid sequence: CASSQDGSNYNEQFF.

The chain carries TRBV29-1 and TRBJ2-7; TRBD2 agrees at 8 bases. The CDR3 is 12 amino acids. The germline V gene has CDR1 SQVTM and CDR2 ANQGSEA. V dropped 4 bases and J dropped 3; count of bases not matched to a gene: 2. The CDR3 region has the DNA TGCAGCGTTGTAGCGGGACTCTACGAGCAGTACTTC. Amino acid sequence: CSVVAGLYEQYF.

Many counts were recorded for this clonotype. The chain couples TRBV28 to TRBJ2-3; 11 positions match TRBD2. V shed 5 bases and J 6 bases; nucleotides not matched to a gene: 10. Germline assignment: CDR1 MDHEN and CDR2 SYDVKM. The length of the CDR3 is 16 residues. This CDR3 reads CASSTPLAGVLDTQYF. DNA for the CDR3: TGTGCCAGCAGTACCCCACTAGCGGGAGTGTTGGATACGCAGTATTTT.